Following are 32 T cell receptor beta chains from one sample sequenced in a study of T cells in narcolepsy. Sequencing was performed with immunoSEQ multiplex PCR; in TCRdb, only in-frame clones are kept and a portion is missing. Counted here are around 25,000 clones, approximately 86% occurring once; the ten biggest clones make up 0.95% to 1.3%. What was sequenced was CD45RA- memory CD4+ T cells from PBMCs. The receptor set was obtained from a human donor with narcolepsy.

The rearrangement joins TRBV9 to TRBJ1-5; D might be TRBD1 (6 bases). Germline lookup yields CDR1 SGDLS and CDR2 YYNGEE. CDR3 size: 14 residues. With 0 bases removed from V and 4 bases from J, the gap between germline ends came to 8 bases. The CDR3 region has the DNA TGTGCCAGCAGCGTAGGGACAGTTAATCAGCCCCAGCATTTT. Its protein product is CASSVGTVNQPQHF.

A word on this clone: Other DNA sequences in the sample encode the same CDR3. The CDR3 sequence is CASGRVNTEAFF. The DNA for the CDR3 is TGTGCCAGCGGCCGGGTGAACACTGAAGCTTTCTTT. This chain connects TRBV6-1 to TRBJ1-1; D remains ambiguous. This CDR3 comprises 12 residues. CDR1 is MNHNS and CDR2 is SASEGT in the germline V gene. Trimming took 8 bases from V and 0 from J, leaving 7 bases between them.

The CDR3 here is CASSPERTENYGYTF. CDR3 bases: TGTGCCAGCAGCCCGGAGAGGACAGAAAACTATGGCTACACCTTC. The chain recombines TRBV5-4 with TRBJ1-2, with a weak D call TRBD1 (6 bases). This CDR3 comprises 15 residues. V shed 4 bases and J shed 2 bases, with 15 bases lying between them. In germline, CDR1 is SGHNT, CDR2 YYREEE (reference sequence).

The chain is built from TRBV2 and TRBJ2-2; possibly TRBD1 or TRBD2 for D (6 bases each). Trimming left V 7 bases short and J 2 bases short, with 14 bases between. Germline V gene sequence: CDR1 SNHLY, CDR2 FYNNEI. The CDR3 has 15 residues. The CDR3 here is CASNGWGANTGELFF. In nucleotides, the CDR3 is TGTGCCAGCAATGGGTGGGGGGCAAACACCGGGGAGCTGTTTTTT.

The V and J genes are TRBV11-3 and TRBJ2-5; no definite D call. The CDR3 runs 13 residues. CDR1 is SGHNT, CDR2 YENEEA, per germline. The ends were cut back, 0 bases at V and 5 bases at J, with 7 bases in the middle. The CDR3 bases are TGTGCCAGCAGCTTAGACGGCGCCGAGACCCAGTACTTC. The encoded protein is CASSLDGAETQYF.

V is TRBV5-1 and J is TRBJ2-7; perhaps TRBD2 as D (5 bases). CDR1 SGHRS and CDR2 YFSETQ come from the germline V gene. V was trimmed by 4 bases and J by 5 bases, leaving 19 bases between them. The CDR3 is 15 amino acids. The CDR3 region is CASSLHGSGGNEQYF. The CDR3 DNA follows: TGCGCCAGCAGCCTCCACGGCAGCGGAGGCAACGAGCAGTACTTC.

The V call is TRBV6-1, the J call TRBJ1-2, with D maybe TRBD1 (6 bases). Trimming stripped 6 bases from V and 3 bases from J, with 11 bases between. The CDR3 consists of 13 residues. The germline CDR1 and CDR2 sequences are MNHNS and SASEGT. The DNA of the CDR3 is TGTGCCAGCAGCGCTTACAGGGACTATGGCTACACCTTC. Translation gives CASSAYRDYGYTF.

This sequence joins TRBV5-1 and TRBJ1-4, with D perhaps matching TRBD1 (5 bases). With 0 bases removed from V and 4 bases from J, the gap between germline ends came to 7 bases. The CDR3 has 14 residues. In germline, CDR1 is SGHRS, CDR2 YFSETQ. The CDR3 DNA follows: TGCGCCAGCAGCTTGGAGGGGATTAATGAAAAACTGTTTTTT. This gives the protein CASSLEGINEKLFF.

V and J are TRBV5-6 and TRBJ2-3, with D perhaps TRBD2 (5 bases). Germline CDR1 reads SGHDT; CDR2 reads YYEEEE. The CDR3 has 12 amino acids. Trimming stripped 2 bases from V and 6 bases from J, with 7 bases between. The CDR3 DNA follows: TGTGCCAGCAGCTTAACGGGGGATACGCAGTATTTT. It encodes CASSLTGDTQYF.

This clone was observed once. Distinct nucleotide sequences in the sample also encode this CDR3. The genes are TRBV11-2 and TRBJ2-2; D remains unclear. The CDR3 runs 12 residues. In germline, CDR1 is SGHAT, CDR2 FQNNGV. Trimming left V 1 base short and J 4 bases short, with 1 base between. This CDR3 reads CASSLGTGELFF. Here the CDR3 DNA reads TGTGCCAGCAGCTTAGGCACCGGGGAGCTGTTTTTT.

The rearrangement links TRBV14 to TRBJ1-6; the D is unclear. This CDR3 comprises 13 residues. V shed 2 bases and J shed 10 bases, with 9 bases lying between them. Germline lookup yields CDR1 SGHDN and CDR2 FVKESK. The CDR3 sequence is CASSQYMASPLHF. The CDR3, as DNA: TGTGCCAGCAGCCAATATATGGCGTCACCCCTCCACTTT.

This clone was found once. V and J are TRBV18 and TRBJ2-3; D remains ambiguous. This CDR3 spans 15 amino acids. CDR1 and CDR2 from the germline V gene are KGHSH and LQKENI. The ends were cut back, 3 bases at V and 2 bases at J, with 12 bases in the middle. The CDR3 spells CASSPYTGVTDTQYF. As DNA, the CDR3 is TGTGCCAGCTCACCTTATACTGGAGTCACAGATACGCAGTATTTT.

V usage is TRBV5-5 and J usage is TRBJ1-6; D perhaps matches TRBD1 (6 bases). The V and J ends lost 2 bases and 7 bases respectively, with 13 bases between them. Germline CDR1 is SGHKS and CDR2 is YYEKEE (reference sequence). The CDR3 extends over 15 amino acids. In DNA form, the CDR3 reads TGTGCCAGCAGCTTCGGTGATCAGGGGAATTCACCCCTCCACTTT. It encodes CASSFGDQGNSPLHF.

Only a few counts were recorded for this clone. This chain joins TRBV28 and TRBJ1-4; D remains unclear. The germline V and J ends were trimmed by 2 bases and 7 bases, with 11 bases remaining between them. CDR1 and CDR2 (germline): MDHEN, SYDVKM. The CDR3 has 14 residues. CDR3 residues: CASSLTVVGEKLFF. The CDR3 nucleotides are TGTGCCAGCAGTTTAACTGTCGTGGGTGAAAAACTGTTTTTT.

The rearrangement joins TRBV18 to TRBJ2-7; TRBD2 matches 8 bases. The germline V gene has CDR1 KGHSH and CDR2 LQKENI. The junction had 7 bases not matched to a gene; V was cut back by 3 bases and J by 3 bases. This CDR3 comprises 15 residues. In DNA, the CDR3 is TGTGCCAGCTCACCCCATCGGGGGGGCGGCTACGAGCAGTACTTC. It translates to CASSPHRGGGYEQYF.

CDR3 in DNA: TGTGCCAGCAGTTACGGACAGGGGGCGGCCTATGGCTACACCTTC. This codes for CASSYGQGAAYGYTF. The J gene is TRBJ1-2, the V gene TRBV6-6; 11 bases align to TRBD1. Germline assignment: CDR1 MNHNY and CDR2 SVGAGI (reference sequence). The CDR3 has 15 amino acids. V shed 2 bases and J 4 bases; nucleotides not matched to a gene: 3.

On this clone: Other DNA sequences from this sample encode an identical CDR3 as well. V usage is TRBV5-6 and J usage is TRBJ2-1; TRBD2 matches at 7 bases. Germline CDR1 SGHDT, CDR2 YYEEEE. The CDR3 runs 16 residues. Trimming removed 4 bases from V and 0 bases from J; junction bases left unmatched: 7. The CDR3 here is CASSPGGPSSYNEQFF. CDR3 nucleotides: TGTGCCAGCAGCCCGGGGGGACCGAGCTCCTACAATGAGCAGTTCTTC. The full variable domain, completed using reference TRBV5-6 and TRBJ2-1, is DAGVTQSPTHLIKTRGQQVTLRCSPKSGHDTVSWYQQALGQGPQFIFQYYEEEERQRGNFPDRFSGHQFPNYSSELNVNALLLGDSALYLCASSPGGPSSYNEQFFGPGTRLTVL.

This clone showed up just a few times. The CDR3 nucleotides are TGTGCCAGCTTTCAAAGGGACAGGGGATCCAACCAGCCCCAGCATTTT. Its translation: CASFQRDRGSNQPQHF. V usage is TRBV28 and J usage is TRBJ1-5; 10 bases are a match to TRBD1. In germline, CDR1 is MDHEN, CDR2 SYDVKM. Losses at the gene ends were 8 bases for V and 7 bases for J; bases not matched to a gene: 14. The CDR3 length is 16 residues. The full variable domain, rest sourced from reference TRBV28 and TRBJ1-5, is DVKVTQSSRYLVKRTGEKVFLECVQDMDHENMFWYRQDPGLGLRLIYFSYDVKMKEKGDIPEGYSVSREKKERFSLILESASTNQTSMYLCASFQRDRGSNQPQHFGDGTRLSIL.

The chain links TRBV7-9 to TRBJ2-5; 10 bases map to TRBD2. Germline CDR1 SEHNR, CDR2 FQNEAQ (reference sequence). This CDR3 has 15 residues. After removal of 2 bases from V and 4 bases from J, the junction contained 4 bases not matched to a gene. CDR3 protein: CASSLKRGGLETQYF. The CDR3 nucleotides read TGTGCCAGCAGCTTAAAGCGGGGGGGCCTAGAGACCCAGTACTTC.

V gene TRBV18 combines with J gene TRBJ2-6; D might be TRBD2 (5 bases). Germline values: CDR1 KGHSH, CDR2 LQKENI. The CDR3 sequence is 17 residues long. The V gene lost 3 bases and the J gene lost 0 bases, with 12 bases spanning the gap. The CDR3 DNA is TGTGCCAGCTCACCCGGGATCGCCGACTCTGGGGCCAACGTCCTGACTTTC. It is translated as CASSPGIADSGANVLTF.

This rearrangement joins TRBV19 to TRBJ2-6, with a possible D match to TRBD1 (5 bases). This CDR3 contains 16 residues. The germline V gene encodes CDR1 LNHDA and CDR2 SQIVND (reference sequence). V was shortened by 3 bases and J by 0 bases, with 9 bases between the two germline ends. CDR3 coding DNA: TGTGCCAGTAGTATGATCGACAGCTCTGGGGCCAACGTCCTGACTTTC. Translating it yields CASSMIDSSGANVLTF.

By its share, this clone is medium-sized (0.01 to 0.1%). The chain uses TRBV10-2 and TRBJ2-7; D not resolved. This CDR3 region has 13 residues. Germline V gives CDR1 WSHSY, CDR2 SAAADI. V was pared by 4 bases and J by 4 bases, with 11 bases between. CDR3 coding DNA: TGCGCCAGCAGTGCGGTGGGTGGATACGAGCAGTACGTC. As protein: CASSAVGGYEQYV.

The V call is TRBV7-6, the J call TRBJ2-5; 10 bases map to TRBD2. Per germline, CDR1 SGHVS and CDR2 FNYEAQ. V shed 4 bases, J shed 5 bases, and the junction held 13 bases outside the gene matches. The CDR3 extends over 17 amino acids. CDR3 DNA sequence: TGTGCCAGCAGCTCGAGTGGGGGGGGACTAGCGAGGGAGACCCAGTACTTC. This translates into CASSSSGGGLARETQYF. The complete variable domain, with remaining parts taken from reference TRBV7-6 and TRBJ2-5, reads GAGVSQSPRYKVTKRGQDVALRCDPISGHVSLYWYRQALGQGPEFLTYFNYEAQQDKSGLPNDRFSAERPEGSISTLTIQRTEQRDSAMYRCASSSSGGGLARETQYFGPGTRLLVL.

Written as DNA, the CDR3 is TGTGCCAGCAGTTCCACCGGGACATATGGCTACACCTTC. As protein: CASSSTGTYGYTF. This rearrangement joins TRBV6-5 to TRBJ1-2, with D maybe TRBD1 (6 bases). V was clipped by 4 bases and J by 5 bases, with 11 bases between them. Germline-derived CDR1 and CDR2 are MNHEY and SVGAGI. The CDR3 extends over 13 amino acids.

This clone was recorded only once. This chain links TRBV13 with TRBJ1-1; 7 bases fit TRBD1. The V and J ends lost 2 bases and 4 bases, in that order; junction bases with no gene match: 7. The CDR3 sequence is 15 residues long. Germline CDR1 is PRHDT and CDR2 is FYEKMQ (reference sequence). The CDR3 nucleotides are TGTGCCAGCAGCTTACTAAACAGGGGCAGCACTGAAGCTTTCTTT. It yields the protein CASSLLNRGSTEAFF.

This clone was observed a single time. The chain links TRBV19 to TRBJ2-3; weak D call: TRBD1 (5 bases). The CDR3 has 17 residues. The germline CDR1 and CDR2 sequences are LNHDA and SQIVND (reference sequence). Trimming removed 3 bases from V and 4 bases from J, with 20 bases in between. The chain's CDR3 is CASSISIGGQGADTQYF. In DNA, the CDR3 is TGTGCCAGTAGTATTTCCATAGGTGGGCAGGGTGCAGATACGCAGTATTTT.

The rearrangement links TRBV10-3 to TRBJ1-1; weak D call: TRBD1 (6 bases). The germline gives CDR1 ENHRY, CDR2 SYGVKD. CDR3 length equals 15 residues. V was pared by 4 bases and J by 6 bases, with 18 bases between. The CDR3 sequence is CAISAWDTEASEAFF. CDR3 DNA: TGTGCCATCAGTGCATGGGACACGGAGGCATCTGAAGCTTTCTTT.

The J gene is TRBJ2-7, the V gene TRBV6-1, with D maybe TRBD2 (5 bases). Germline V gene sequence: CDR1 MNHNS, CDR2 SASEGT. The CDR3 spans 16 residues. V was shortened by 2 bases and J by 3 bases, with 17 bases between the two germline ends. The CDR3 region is CASSEINTRKGYEQYV. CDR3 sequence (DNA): TGTGCCAGCAGTGAAATTAACACTAGGAAAGGCTACGAGCAGTACGTC.

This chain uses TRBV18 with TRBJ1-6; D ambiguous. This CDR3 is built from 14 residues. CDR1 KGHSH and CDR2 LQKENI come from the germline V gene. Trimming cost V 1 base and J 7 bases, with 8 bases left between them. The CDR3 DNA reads TGTGCCAGCTCACCACAGGTGGGGAATTCACCCCTCCACTTT. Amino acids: CASSPQVGNSPLHF. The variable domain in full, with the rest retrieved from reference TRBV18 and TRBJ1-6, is NAGVMQNPRHLVRRRGQEARLRCSPMKGHSHVYWYRQLPEEGLKFMVYLQKENIIDESGMPKERFSAEFPKEGPSILRIQQVVRGDSAAYFCASSPQVGNSPLHFGNGTRLTVT.

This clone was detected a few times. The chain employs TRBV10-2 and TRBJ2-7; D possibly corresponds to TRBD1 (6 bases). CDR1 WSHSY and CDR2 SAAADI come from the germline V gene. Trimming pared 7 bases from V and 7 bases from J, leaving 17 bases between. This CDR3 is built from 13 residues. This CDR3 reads CASNTRGMGEQYF. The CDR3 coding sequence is TGCGCCAGCAACACCAGGGGCATGGGGGAGCAGTACTTC.

CDR3 in amino acids: CASSSGTLEVDTQYF. DNA of the CDR3: TGTGCCAGCAGCTCCGGGACTCTCGAGGTAGATACGCAGTATTTT. The rearrangement links TRBV7-8 to TRBJ2-3, with a weak D call TRBD2 (6 bases). V shed 4 bases and J shed 5 bases, with 16 bases lying between them. Germline V gives CDR1 SGHVS, CDR2 FQNEAQ. This CDR3 is 15 amino acids long.

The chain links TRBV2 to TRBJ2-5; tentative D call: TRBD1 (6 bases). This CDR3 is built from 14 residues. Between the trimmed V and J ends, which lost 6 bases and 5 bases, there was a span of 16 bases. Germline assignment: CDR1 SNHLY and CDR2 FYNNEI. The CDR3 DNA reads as TGTGCCAGCAGGGACAGACGGGGCGCGGAGACCCAGTACTTC. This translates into CASRDRRGAETQYF.